This TCR beta chain derives from a study of cytomegalovirus exposure and HLA in healthy donors. Whole-study results and caveats: Within an earlier analysis, most TCR beta V segments proved productive either about 90% or about 30% of the time. TCR association rates varied by HLA locus in a later analysis, with DRB1 highest and HLA-C lowest. For most subjects, TCR beta sequences were reported to predict HLA-A and HLA-B alleles with accuracy.

The primer mix had 60 Vbeta and 13 Jbeta primers. The method was immunoSEQ multiplex PCR; TCRdb's version includes in-frame clones alone and lacks a portion of them. The repertoire consists of approximately 300,000 clones, with approximately 84% occurring once and the leading ten covering roughly 2%. Per germline, CDR1 MNHNY and CDR2 SVGAGI (reference sequence). V lost 2 bases to trimming and J lost 2 bases, with 4 bases between them. CDR3 length equals 12 residues. A word on this clone: The antigen remains unidentified.

The sample consisted of PBMCs. This chain connects TRBV6-6 to TRBJ2-7, with D unresolved. The sequence came from a woman in her thirties or forties in good health and CMV-seropositive. The CDR3 DNA reads as TGTGCCAGCAGTTACGGGCCCTACGAGCAGTACTTC. This translates into CASSYGPYEQYF.